This T cell receptor (beta chain) was sequenced for a study of blood T cells in healthy people across ages. The overall study: Through template switching, about one barcoded beta molecule was captured per two T cells, as measured in model experiments.

Total RNA was isolated from each sample in quantities of at least 6 micrograms. About this clonotype itself: The antigen is undetermined.

Study-level findings and limits: TCR beta diversity was tightly associated with the proportion of naive T cells. Among T cells, TCR beta diversity per million cells dropped roughly linearly as age rose.

This CDR3 spans 19 amino acids. The V gene's germline CDR1 is MDHEN and CDR2 SYDVKM. With 3 bases removed from V and 0 bases from J, the gap between germline ends came to 21 bases. A second PCR of about 7 to 12 cycles used a sample-barcoded 5' primer and a J-beta primer mix. Via MiXCR, TCRdb re-called the 5' RACE reads, giving one row per CDR3 protein. This sample yields 1.5 million to 2 million distinct CDR3 sequences, of which roughly 49% are seen a single time; approximately 2.1% belongs to the top ten. The chain carries TRBV28 and TRBJ2-1, with D perhaps matching TRBD2 (5 bases). The TCR originated in a woman between 35 and 50 years old in good health. The sequenced material came from blood. The CDR3 is CASSFSGLGISISYNEQFF. The CDR3 bases are TGTGCCAGCAGTTTTTCTGGACTCGGAATCTCTATCTCCTACAATGAGCAGTTCTTC.